Presented here are 16 T cell receptor beta chains from one specimen sequenced in a study of cytomegalovirus exposure and HLA in healthy donors. The study ran its PCR with 60 Vbeta and 13 Jbeta primers. Produced via immunoSEQ multiplex PCR; TCRdb's table is partial and in-frame only. This sample has approximately 210,000 clones; 79% occur once, and the top ten carry approximately 1.4%. Sample: PBMCs. These receptors were obtained from a girl aged 10-17 years in good health and CMV-seropositive.

Only one count was recorded for this clone. One junction end disagrees with the germline gene, perhaps due to a read error. The V call is TRBV7-9, the J call TRBJ2-5; the D gene is possibly TRBD2 (5 bases). The germline V gene encodes CDR1 SEHNR and CDR2 FQNEAQ (reference sequence). The CDR3 contains 14 residues. In DNA form, the CDR3 reads TGTGCCAGCAGCTCGGCGGGTCGACAAGGGACCCAGTACTTC. Amino acids: CASSSAGRQGTQYF.

This rearrangement joins TRBV4-1 to TRBJ2-2; TRBD1 agrees at 9 bases. The V and J ends lost 0 bases and 6 bases, in that order; junction bases with no gene match: 8. From germline, CDR1 is MGHRA and CDR2 YSYEKL. The CDR3 loop spans 17 amino acids. CDR3: CASSQDIGTGFAGELFF. The CDR3 region has the DNA TGCGCCAGCAGCCAAGACATCGGGACAGGGTTCGCCGGGGAGCTGTTTTTT.

The genes are TRBV7-9 and TRBJ1-2, with TRBD1 matching 7 bases. CDR3 size: 15 residues. V was pared by 5 bases and J by 3 bases, with 9 bases of the junction left unmatched. CDR1 and CDR2 from the germline V gene are SEHNR and FQNEAQ (reference sequence). CDR3 sequence: CASSDGTAPYYGYTF. The CDR3 bases are TGTGCCAGCAGCGACGGGACAGCGCCCTACTATGGCTACACCTTC.

This chain joins TRBV7-2 and TRBJ2-5, with 16 bases identical to TRBD2. Per germline, CDR1 SGHTA and CDR2 FQGNSA. This CDR3 is built from 17 residues. J was trimmed by 2 bases and V by 4 bases; bases with no gene match: 4. The CDR3 DNA reads as TGTGCCAGCAGCTCGGGGACTAGCGGGGGGGGGCAAGAGACCCAGTACTTC. Its protein product is CASSSGTSGGGQETQYF.

This clone was counted a few times. This rearrangement joins TRBV18 to TRBJ1-5; D possibly corresponds to TRBD1 (6 bases). This CDR3 has 16 residues. CDR1 and CDR2 (germline): KGHSH, LQKENI. V lost 3 bases and J 4 bases, leaving 16 bases between the germline ends. CDR3 bases: TGTGCCAGCTCACCCATGGGGGGGCAGTCAAATCAGCCCCAGCATTTT. Translating it yields CASSPMGGQSNQPQHF. The full variable domain, with the rest looked up from reference TRBV18 and TRBJ1-5, is NAGVMQNPRHLVRRRGQEARLRCSPMKGHSHVYWYRQLPEEGLKFMVYLQKENIIDESGMPKERFSAEFPKEGPSILRIQQVVRGDSAAYFCASSPMGGQSNQPQHFGDGTRLSIL.

This clone came up once. The rearrangement uses TRBV14 and TRBJ2-1, with D possibly being TRBD2 (7 bases). Germline V lookup: CDR1 SGHDN, CDR2 FVKESK. The CDR3 loop spans 16 amino acids. Trimming took off 1 base at V and 8 bases at J, with 18 bases between the two ends. In DNA form, the CDR3 reads TGTGCCAGCAGCCAAGGGGGGGGCCATCTGGCGGATGAGCAGTTCTTC. It encodes CASSQGGGHLADEQFF.

The CDR3 nucleotides read TGTGCCAGCAGCTTCCTACAGGGCCGCCAAGAGACCCAGTACTTC. It translates to CASSFLQGRQETQYF. This rearrangement joins TRBV7-7 to TRBJ2-5; TRBD1 is a possible D gene (6 bases). V lost 3 bases, J lost 1 base, and 12 bases lay in between. This CDR3 has 15 residues. The germline V gene has CDR1 SSHAT and CDR2 FNYEAQ (reference sequence).

The genes are TRBV4-3 and TRBJ2-5, with 7 bases identical to TRBD1. V dropped 0 bases and J dropped 4; count of bases not matched to a gene: 8. CDR3 length: 16 residues. Per the germline V gene, CDR1 is LGHNA and CDR2 is YSLEER. The CDR3 loop reads CASSQDGTVTGETQYF. The CDR3 DNA follows: TGCGCCAGCAGCCAAGACGGGACAGTTACGGGAGAGACCCAGTACTTC.

This clone appeared a single time. This sequence joins TRBV7-7 and TRBJ2-1; 10 nucleotides align to TRBD2. CDR1 and CDR2 (germline): SSHAT, FNYEAQ (reference sequence). The CDR3 spans 15 residues. V dropped 1 base and J dropped 6; count of bases not matched to a gene: 3. The CDR3 DNA is TGTGCCAGCAGCTTAGTAGCGGGGGGAGGCAATGAGCAGTTCTTC. It is translated as CASSLVAGGGNEQFF.

The chain employs TRBV10-1 and TRBJ2-3, with TRBD2 identical over 12 bases. Germline lookup yields CDR1 WNHNN and CDR2 SYGVQD (reference sequence). V was pared by 5 bases and J by 5 bases, with 5 bases of the junction left unmatched. The CDR3 spans 15 residues. CDR3 DNA: TGCGCCAGCAGTCGACTAGCGGGAGAGGGAGATACGCAGTATTTT. It codes for CASSRLAGEGDTQYF.

This chain links TRBV13 with TRBJ1-1, with 11 positions matching TRBD1. This CDR3 is built from 15 residues. V shed 4 bases and J 1 base; nucleotides not matched to a gene: 2. Per the germline V gene, CDR1 is PRHDT and CDR2 is FYEKMQ (reference sequence). The CDR3 nucleotides are TGTGCCAGCAGCTCGGGGACAGGGGGGAACACTGAAGCTTTCTTT. Residues: CASSSGTGGNTEAFF.

This chain connects TRBV9 to TRBJ1-1; TRBD1 matches at 7 bases. V lost 5 bases to trimming and J lost 3 bases; unmatched junction nucleotides: 7. The CDR3 loop spans 14 amino acids. CDR1 and CDR2 from the germline V gene are SGDLS and YYNGEE. In DNA, the CDR3 is TGTGCCAGCAGATTAGGACAGGCGGACACTGAAGCTTTCTTT. Residues: CASRLGQADTEAFF.

The chain has TRBV4-3 and TRBJ2-4, with D perhaps TRBD2 (6 bases). Germline V gene lookup returns CDR1 LGHNA and CDR2 YSLEER. Trimming took 0 bases from V and 7 from J, leaving 19 bases between them. The CDR3 covers 17 residues. The CDR3 loop is CASSQDTGEGVRNIQYF. Written as DNA, the CDR3 is TGCGCCAGCAGCCAAGATACGGGAGAGGGTGTTCGGAACATTCAGTACTTC.

CDR3 sequence: CASSSEGLVTDTQYF. CDR3 nucleotides: TGTGCCAGCAGCTCGGAGGGACTAGTTACAGATACGCAGTATTTT. This chain uses TRBV11-3 with TRBJ2-3, with 8 bases aligning to TRBD2. V trimming: 4 bases; J trimming: 3 bases; junction bases outside the gene matches: 6. In germline, CDR1 is SGHNT, CDR2 YENEEA. The CDR3 is 15 amino acids.

This clone was observed a handful of times. The gene calls are TRBV5-1 and TRBJ1-2; TRBD1 agrees at 8 bases. V lost 0 bases to trimming and J lost 4 bases; unmatched junction nucleotides: 8. From germline, CDR1 is SGHRS and CDR2 YFSETQ. The CDR3 covers 16 residues. In DNA form, the CDR3 reads TGCGCCAGCAGCTTGGGTTTGGGACAGGCTACCTATGGCTACACCTTC. This codes for CASSLGLGQATYGYTF.

The chain combines TRBV6-1 with TRBJ2-7; a possible D gene is TRBD1 (5 bases). Trimming took 3 bases from V and 3 from J, leaving 15 bases between them. The CDR3 is made up of 15 amino acids. Germline values: CDR1 MNHNS, CDR2 SASEGT. CDR3 bases: TGTGCCAGCAGTGATTTCCTAGGGGCTTTCTACGAGCAGTACTTC. This encodes CASSDFLGAFYEQYF.